These 11 T cell receptor beta chains originate from one sample sequenced in a study of cytomegalovirus exposure and HLA in healthy donors. The PCR employed 60 Vbeta primers together with 13 Jbeta primers. TCRdb keeps only in-frame clones here, not all; method: immunoSEQ multiplex PCR. This sample's clone table lists about 200,000 clones. The source material was PBMCs. The receptors originated from a girl between 2 and 10 years old in good health and CMV-seropositive.

The V and J genes are TRBV6-5 and TRBJ2-1, with D maybe TRBD2 (5 bases). The CDR3 is 12 residues long. Trimming left V 5 bases short and J 7 bases short, with 9 bases between. The germline V gene has CDR1 MNHEY and CDR2 SVGAGI. The CDR3 DNA is TGTGCCAGCAGTAAAACTAGGAATGAGCAGTTCTTC. It encodes CASSKTRNEQFF.

J is TRBJ2-2 and V is TRBV6-1, with TRBD2 as a possible D gene (5 bases). Looked up from germline, CDR1 is MNHNS and CDR2 is SASEGT. Trimming took 7 bases from V and 1 from J, leaving 7 bases between them. This CDR3 spans 13 amino acids. CDR3 in amino acids: CASIRENTGELFF. Here the CDR3 DNA reads TGTGCCAGCATACGGGAGAACACCGGGGAGCTGTTTTTT.

The J gene is TRBJ2-3, the V gene TRBV5-1, with D tentatively TRBD2 (5 bases). Germline V gene data show CDR1 as SGHRS and CDR2 as YFSETQ. V was cut by 4 bases and J by 3 bases, with 6 bases left in between. There are 12 residues in the CDR3. The CDR3 nucleotides are TGCGCCAGCAGCAGGGAGACAGATACGCAGTATTTT. It is translated as CASSRETDTQYF.

The chain carries TRBV11-2 and TRBJ2-5; 9 positions agree with TRBD2. CDR3 size: 16 residues. CDR1 and CDR2 from the germline V gene are SGHAT and FQNNGV. Trimming cost V 0 bases and J 7 bases; bases outside gene matches: 9. The CDR3 loop reads CASSLDRLAGTPTQYF. The CDR3 coding sequence is TGTGCCAGCAGCTTAGATCGGCTAGCGGGAACCCCGACCCAGTACTTC.

The CDR3 DNA reads as TGTGCCAGCAGCTTGGCTGGGGGCGGCTACGAGCAGTACTTC. This encodes CASSLAGGGYEQYF. The chain couples TRBV5-4 to TRBJ2-7, with D maybe TRBD1 (6 bases). This CDR3 region has 14 residues. Looked up from germline, CDR1 is SGHNT and CDR2 is YYREEE (reference sequence). The V and J ends lost 0 bases and 3 bases respectively, with 10 bases between them.

This chain links TRBV4-1 with TRBJ2-5; no reliable D call. CDR1 MGHRA and CDR2 YSYEKL come from the germline V gene. The CDR3 extends over 11 amino acids. The V and J ends lost 2 bases and 5 bases respectively, with 3 bases between them. The CDR3 is CASSQLETQYF. The CDR3 coding sequence is TGCGCCAGCAGCCAACTGGAGACCCAGTACTTC.

V gene TRBV9 combines with J gene TRBJ1-1, with 8 bases that match TRBD1. This CDR3 has 16 amino acids. Losses at the gene ends were 2 bases for V and 1 base for J; bases not matched to a gene: 7. Per the germline V gene, CDR1 is SGDLS and CDR2 is YYNGEE. The CDR3 reads CASSVGQGLGNTEAFF. The CDR3 DNA reads as TGTGCCAGCAGCGTCGGACAGGGTTTAGGGAACACTGAAGCTTTCTTT.

The chain combines TRBV11-2 with TRBJ2-7; 10 bases line up with TRBD2. This CDR3 is 16 amino acids long. J lost 0 bases, V lost 0 bases, and 2 bases had no gene match. Germline CDR1 reads SGHAT; CDR2 reads FQNNGV. The CDR3 DNA is TGTGCCAGCAGCTTAGATCCTAGCGGGAGCTCCTACGAGCAGTACTTC. Encoded protein: CASSLDPSGSSYEQYF.

The chain recombines TRBV27 with TRBJ2-7; tentative D call: TRBD2 (6 bases). The CDR3 is made up of 15 amino acids. V lost 5 bases and J 2 bases, leaving 16 bases between the germline ends. The germline CDR1 and CDR2 sequences are MNHEY and SMNVEV (reference sequence). CDR3 in DNA: TGTGCCAGCAGTCGGAGGGGCAGCCTTACCTACGAGCAGTACTTC. This sequence encodes CASSRRGSLTYEQYF.

V and J are TRBV18 and TRBJ2-3; perhaps TRBD2 as D (7 bases). The CDR3 has 12 amino acids. The V gene lost 2 bases and the J gene lost 9 bases, with 9 bases spanning the gap. The germline gives CDR1 KGHSH, CDR2 LQKENI. Here the CDR3 reads CASSPGGGTQYF. CDR3 coding DNA: TGTGCCAGCTCACCAGGGGGGGGCACGCAGTATTTT.

The chain couples TRBV7-2 to TRBJ2-1; the D gene is possibly TRBD2 (6 bases). This CDR3 region has 14 residues. Trimming shortened V by 6 bases and J by 3 bases, and 12 bases separated the two germline ends. Germline lookup yields CDR1 SGHTA and CDR2 FQGNSA. CDR3 amino acids: CASSTRLDYNEQFF. The CDR3 DNA reads TGTGCCAGCAGTACGAGACTAGACTACAATGAGCAGTTCTTC.